Listed here is a single T cell receptor (beta chain). What it binds is not known. Documented time point: week 47, end of study. Vaccinated patients received 300 ug of mutant IDH1 20-mer peptide per dose, with topical imiquimod. This sample stems from a study of a mutant IDH1 vaccine in newly diagnosed glioma. Study information: Treated patients showed a male proportion of about 60%, a female proportion of 37.5%, and a mean age of 40.4 years.

Profiled with immunoSEQ multiplex PCR; TCRdb holds only in-frame clones, not every one. This table has about 40,000 clones, approximately 82% appearing once. Losses at the gene ends were 2 bases for V and 3 bases for J; bases not matched to a gene: 4. The CDR3 is 14 amino acids. CDR1 is SGHDT, CDR2 YYEEEE, per germline. V and J are TRBV5-6 and TRBJ1-1, with TRBD1 matching over 7 bases. This material consisted of PBMCs, taken from a glioma patient whose treatment included an IDH1 peptide vaccine. The source of this sequence is a man in his late teens or twenties with glioma. Some clones in this sample may be carry-over from other donors' samples. The CDR3 reads CASSFFDRDTEAFF. The CDR3 DNA reads TGTGCCAGCAGCTTCTTCGACAGGGACACTGAAGCTTTCTTT.